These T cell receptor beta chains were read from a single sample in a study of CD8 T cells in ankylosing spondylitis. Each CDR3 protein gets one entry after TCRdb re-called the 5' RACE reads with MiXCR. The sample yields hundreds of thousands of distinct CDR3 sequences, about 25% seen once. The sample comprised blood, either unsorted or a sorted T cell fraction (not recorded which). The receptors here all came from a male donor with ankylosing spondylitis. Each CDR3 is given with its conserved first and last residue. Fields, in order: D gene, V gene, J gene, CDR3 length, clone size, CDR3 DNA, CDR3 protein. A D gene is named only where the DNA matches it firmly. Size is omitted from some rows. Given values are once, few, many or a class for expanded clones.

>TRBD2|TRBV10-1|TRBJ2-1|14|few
TGCGCCAGCGCAGGGGGACTAGCGATGGATGAGCAGTTCTTC
CASAGGLAMDEQFF
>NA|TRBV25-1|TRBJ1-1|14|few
TGTGCCAGCGGGGGGGCTCTGGGAAACACTGAAGCTTTCTTT
CASGGALGNTEAFF
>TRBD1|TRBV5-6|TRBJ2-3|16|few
TGTGCCAGCAGCCCGGAGACAGGGAAGTACACAGATACGCAGTATTTT
CASSPETGKYTDTQYF
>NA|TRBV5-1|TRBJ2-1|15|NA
TGCGCCAGCAGCTTGGAGGTGACAGGCTACAATGAGCAGTTCTTC
CASSLEVTGYNEQFF
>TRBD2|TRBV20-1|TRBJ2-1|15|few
TGCAGTGCTTCAAACACTAGCGGGAGAGTATATGAGCAGTTCTTC
CSASNTSGRVYEQFF
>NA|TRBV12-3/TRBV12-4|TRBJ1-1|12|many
TGTGCCAGCAGTTTGACGGGTACTGAAGCTTTCTTT
CASSLTGTEAFF
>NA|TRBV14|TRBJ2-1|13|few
TGTGCCAGCAGCCAAGCGGGGCTTCGTGAGCAGTTCTTC
CASSQAGLREQFF
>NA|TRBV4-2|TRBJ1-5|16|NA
TGTGCCAGCAGCCAAGATCAGGGCAATAGCAATCAGCCCCAGCATTTT
CASSQDQGNSNQPQHF
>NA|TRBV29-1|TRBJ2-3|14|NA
TGCAGCGTTGTAGACAGGAGAAAAACAGATACGCAGTATTTT
CSVVDRRKTDTQYF
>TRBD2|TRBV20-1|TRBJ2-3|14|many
TGCAGTGCCTGGGGCGGGAGTGCGGCAGATACGCAGTATTTT
CSAWGGSAADTQYF
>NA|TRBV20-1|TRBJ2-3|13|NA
TGCAGTGCTAGTCCGGGAAGCACAGATACGCAGTATTTT
CSASPGSTDTQYF
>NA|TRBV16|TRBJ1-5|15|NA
TGTGCCAGCAGCCAGAATAAGGGGGGCGGCCAGCCCCAGCATTTT
CASSQNKGGGQPQHF
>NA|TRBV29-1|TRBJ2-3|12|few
TGCAGCGTTGAAGGACAGGTCGATACGCAGTATTTT
CSVEGQVDTQYF
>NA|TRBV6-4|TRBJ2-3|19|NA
TGTGCCAGCAGGACCCCTATAAACGGCGCCGCCCCGAGGACCGATACGCAGTATTTT
CASRTPINGAAPRTDTQYF
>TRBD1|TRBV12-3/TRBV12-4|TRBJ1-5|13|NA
TGTGCCAGCACCTACAGGGGGAATCAGCCCCAGCATTTT
CASTYRGNQPQHF
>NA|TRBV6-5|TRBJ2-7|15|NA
TGTGCCAGCAGTTCCCCATCGACGGAGACCTACGAGCAGTACTTC
CASSSPSTETYEQYF
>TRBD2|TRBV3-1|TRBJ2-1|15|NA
TGTGCCAGCAGCCAAGAATGGGGGGGATACAATGAGCAGTTCTTC
CASSQEWGGYNEQFF
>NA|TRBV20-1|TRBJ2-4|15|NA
TGCAGTGCTAGGGAGACAGAACTAGCCAAAAACATTCAGTACTTC
CSARETELAKNIQYF
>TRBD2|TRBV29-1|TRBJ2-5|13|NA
TGCAGCGTGTTAGCGGGGGGGAGTGAGACCCAGTACTTC
CSVLAGGSETQYF
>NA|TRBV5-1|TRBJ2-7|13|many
TGCGCCAGCAGACGAGGGGGTTCCTACGAGCAGTACTTC
CASRRGGSYEQYF
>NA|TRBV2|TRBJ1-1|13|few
TGTGCCAGCAGATACCGGGGGCTAGGTGAAGCTTTCTTT
CASRYRGLGEAFF
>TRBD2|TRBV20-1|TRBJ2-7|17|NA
TGCAGTGCTCGCGGGACTAGCGGGAGGAGGGGGGTTTACGAGCGGTACTTC
CSARGTSGRRGVYERYF
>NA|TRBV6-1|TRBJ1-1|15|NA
TGTGCCAGCCTCCGTGCCCTGGGGGGTAACACTGAAGCTTTCTTT
CASLRALGGNTEAFF
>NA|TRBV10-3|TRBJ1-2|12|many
TGTGCCATCAGTGGGGGGGCAGGAGGCTACACCTTC
CAISGGAGGYTF
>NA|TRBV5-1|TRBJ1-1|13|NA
TGCGCCAGCAGTACGGACGGGGACACTGAAGCTTTCTTT
CASSTDGDTEAFF
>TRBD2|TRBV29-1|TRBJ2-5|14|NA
TGCAGCGTAAGACTAGCGGGGAGAGGAGAGACCCAGTACTTC
CSVRLAGRGETQYF
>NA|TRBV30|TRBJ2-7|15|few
TGTGCCTGGAGTGTACAGTTGGCAGCTCCCTACGAGCAGTACTTC
CAWSVQLAAPYEQYF
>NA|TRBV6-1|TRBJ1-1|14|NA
TGTGCCAGCAGTGAATGGCGGACTAACACTGAAGCTTTCTTT
CASSEWRTNTEAFF
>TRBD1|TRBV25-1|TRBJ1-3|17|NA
TGTGCCAGCAGCGACTTTCGACAGGGGCTCTTTGGAAACACCATATATTTT
CASSDFRQGLFGNTIYF
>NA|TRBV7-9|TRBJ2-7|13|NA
TGTGCCAGCAGCTTTAGGGAACTCTACGAGCAGTACTTC
CASSFRELYEQYF
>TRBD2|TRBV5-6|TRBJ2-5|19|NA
TGTGCCAGCAGCTTTTCTAGCGGGAGTACCCTAGCGGGCCAAGAGACCCAGTACTTC
CASSFSSGSTLAGQETQYF
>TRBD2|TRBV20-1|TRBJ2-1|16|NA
TGCAGTGCTAGAGCTAGCGGGAGTTCTCACTTGTACGAGCAGTTCTTC
CSARASGSSHLYEQFF
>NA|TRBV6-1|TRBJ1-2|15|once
TGTGCCAGCAGTAAAACTCGTGGGCGAAACTATGGCTACACCTTC
CASSKTRGRNYGYTF
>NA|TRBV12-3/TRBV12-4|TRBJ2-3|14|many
TGTGCCACCTCTCAGGACCTTAGCACAGATACGCAGTATTTT
CATSQDLSTDTQYF
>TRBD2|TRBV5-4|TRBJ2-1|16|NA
TGTGCCAGCAGCTTGGATAGCGGGAGGGCCGGGTATGAGCAGTTCTTC
CASSLDSGRAGYEQFF
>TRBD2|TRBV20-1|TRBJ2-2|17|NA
TGCAGTGCTAGAGTGGAAGCGGGAGGGGTCAGCACCGGGGAGCTGTTTTTT
CSARVEAGGVSTGELFF
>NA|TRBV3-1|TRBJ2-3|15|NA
TGTGCCAGCAGCCAAGTCGGGGTTAGCACAGATACGCAGTATTTT
CASSQVGVSTDTQYF
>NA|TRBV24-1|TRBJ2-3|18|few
TGTGCCACCAGTGATTTGGGGGCTCCCCGAGGGGACACAGATACGCAGTATTTT
CATSDLGAPRGDTDTQYF
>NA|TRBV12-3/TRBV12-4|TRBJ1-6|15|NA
TGTGCCAGCAGGGATCCGCTATCCTATAATTCACCCCTCCACTTT
CASRDPLSYNSPLHF
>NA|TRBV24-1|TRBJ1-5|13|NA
TGTGCCACCAGTCTTAGGACGCATCAGCCCCAGCATTTT
CATSLRTHQPQHF
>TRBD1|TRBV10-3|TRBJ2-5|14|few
TGTGCCATCAGTGAGTCCAGGGGGAGTGAGACCCAGTACTTC
CAISESRGSETQYF
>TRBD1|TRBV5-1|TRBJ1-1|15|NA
TGCGCCAGCAGCCCCCCCGACAGGGGCGACACTGAAGCTTTCTTT
CASSPPDRGDTEAFF
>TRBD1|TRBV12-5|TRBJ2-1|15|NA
TGTGCTAGTGGCCCGGGACAGGGGGCCAAAAATGAGCAGTTCTTC
CASGPGQGAKNEQFF
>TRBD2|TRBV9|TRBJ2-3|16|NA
TGTGCCAGCAGCGTAGTTGGACTAGCGGGAGCAGATACGCAGTATTTT
CASSVVGLAGADTQYF
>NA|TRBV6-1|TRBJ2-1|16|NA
TGTGCCAGCAGTGGACCCGGGACTGAGTCCTACAATGAGCAGTTCTTC
CASSGPGTESYNEQFF
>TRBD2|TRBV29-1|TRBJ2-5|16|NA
TGCAGCGCCGCGGGGTCAGCGGGACTAGCAAAAGAGACCCAGTACTTC
CSAAGSAGLAKETQYF
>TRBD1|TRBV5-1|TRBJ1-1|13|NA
TGCGCCAGCAGCAGGACAGGGATGACTGAAGCTTTCTTT
CASSRTGMTEAFF
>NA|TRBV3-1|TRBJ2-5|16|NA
TGTGCCAGCAGCCAAGAACCAGGGGAAGGGGGAGAGACCCAGTACTTC
CASSQEPGEGGETQYF
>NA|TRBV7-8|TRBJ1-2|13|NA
TGTGCCAGCAGCTTTTCGGGGAATGCGGGCTACACCTTC
CASSFSGNAGYTF
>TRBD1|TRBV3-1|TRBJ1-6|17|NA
TGTGCCAGCAGCCACGGCCGTCGGGGGACAGGGAGGGCACCCCTCCACTTT
CASSHGRRGTGRAPLHF
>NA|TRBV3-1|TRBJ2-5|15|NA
TGTGCCAGCAGCCAAGATCCCCTTGAACGAGAGACCCAGTACTTC
CASSQDPLERETQYF
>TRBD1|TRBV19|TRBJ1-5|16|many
TGTGCCAGTAGTATCCCCCCTATAAGGGGGCATCAGCCCCAGCATTTT
CASSIPPIRGHQPQHF
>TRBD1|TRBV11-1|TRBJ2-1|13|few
TGTGCCAGCACCCTGGACAGGGACAATGAGCAGTTCTTC
CASTLDRDNEQFF